The present T cell receptor beta chain was sequenced within a study of identical twins. Study findings and constraints: The study found excess low generation probability among twin-shared out-of-frame alpha sequences.

MiXCR was run by TCRdb on the 5' RACE reads, yielding one entry per CDR3 protein. This table holds 500,000 to 600,000 distinct CDR3 sequences, less than 25% found once. CDR3 length: 14 amino acids. Germline V CDR1 and CDR2: SEHNR, FQNEAQ (reference sequence). V lost 8 bases, J lost 3 bases, and 14 bases lay in between. As for this clonotype: What it binds is unknown.

This sample was also put to use in a study of T cells expressing NK-cell markers. That source reports: Anti-gamma-delta TCR antibody use in several experiments restricted sorting to alpha-beta TCR T cells.

This sequence originates from a young woman in good health. The specimen was CD4+ T cells sorted from blood. The chain carries TRBV7-9 and TRBJ2-1, with D possibly matching TRBD2 (5 bases). This CDR3 reads CASARGQSYNEQFF. As DNA, the CDR3 is TGTGCCAGCGCTCGAGGGCAGAGCTACAATGAGCAGTTCTTC.